A single TCR beta chain is shown here with its context. Antigen specificity is unknown. The source of the sample is a study of Graves' ophthalmopathy and Graves' hyperthyroidism. Study-wide results and caveats: The model achieved 70.59% sensitivity and around 72% specificity for ophthalmopathy progression. Discrimination between ophthalmopathy and stable hyperthyroidism by a 13-signature model showed 87.88% sensitivity and roughly 80% specificity. Most thyroid clonotypes expanded beyond 0.001 frequency were also found in blood.

The CDR3 length is 15 residues. CDR1 DFQATT and CDR2 SNEGSKA come from the germline V gene (reference sequence). V was trimmed by 0 bases and J by 2 bases, leaving 14 bases between them. Investigators amplified TCR beta CDR3 regions from RNA transcripts. HTBI-primed first-round RT-PCR preceded second-round multiplex PCR. In TCRdb, the multiplex PCR reads were re-called with MiXCR into one record per CDR3 protein. The sample lists around 1.1 million distinct CDR3 sequences; less than 45% were seen once. This receptor was identified in an adult man with Graves' hyperthyroidism. Sample: peripheral blood or thyroid tissue (not recorded which). This chain uses TRBV20-1 with TRBJ2-7, with a possible D match to TRBD2 (5 bases). Here the CDR3 reads CSARDSRTGTYEQYF. The CDR3 DNA reads TGCAGTGCTAGAGATTCCAGGACTGGAACCTACGAGCAGTACTTC.